This T cell receptor beta chain appears in the sequencing data of a study of patients and donors after allogeneic stem cell transplantation. Via MiXCR, TCRdb re-called the RT-PCR reads, giving one row per CDR3 protein. In the table there are roughly 880,000 distinct CDR3 sequences, about a sixth of which are singletons. Germline V lookup: CDR1 SGHVS, CDR2 FQNEAQ. The V gene lost 7 bases and the J gene lost 5 bases, with 12 bases spanning the gap. The CDR3 is 13 residues long. The specimen sequenced was blood, either unsorted or a sorted T cell fraction (not recorded which). The chain recombines TRBV7-8 with TRBJ2-1, with D perhaps TRBD1 or TRBD2 (5 bases each). The receptor was isolated from a human donor who was either an allogeneic HSCT recipient or a stem cell or donor lymphocyte infusion donor (not recorded which). It is not recorded whose cells these are; they may come from a transplant donor. The CDR3 spells CASTRRGHNEQFF. In DNA, the CDR3 is TGTGCCAGCACCCGACGGGGCCACAATGAGCAGTTCTTC.